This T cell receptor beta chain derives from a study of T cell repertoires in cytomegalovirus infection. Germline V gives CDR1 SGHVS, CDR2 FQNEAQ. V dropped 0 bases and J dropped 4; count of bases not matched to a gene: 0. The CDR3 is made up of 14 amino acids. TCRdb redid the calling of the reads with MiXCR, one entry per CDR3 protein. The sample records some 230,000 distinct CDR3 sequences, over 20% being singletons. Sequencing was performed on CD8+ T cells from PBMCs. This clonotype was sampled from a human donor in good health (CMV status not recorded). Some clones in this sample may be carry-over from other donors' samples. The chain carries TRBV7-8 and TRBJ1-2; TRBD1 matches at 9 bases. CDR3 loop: CASSLAGQGYGYTF. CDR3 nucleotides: TGTGCCAGCAGCTTAGCGGGACAGGGCTATGGCTACACCTTC.